Below, one T cell receptor beta chain is given with its context. V shed 5 bases, J shed 6 bases, and the junction held 6 bases outside the gene matches. The CDR3 has 14 residues. CDR1 SNHLY and CDR2 FYNNEI come from the germline V gene. The method was immunoSEQ multiplex PCR; TCRdb's version includes in-frame clones alone and lacks a portion of them. The sample holds about 45,000 clones, about 88% seen once. This record belongs to a study of PD-L1 blockade in urothelial cancer. Study context: Patients arrived having already received 0 to 3 prior chemotherapy regimens.

This specimen consisted of PBMCs, obtained around atezolizumab (anti-PD-L1) treatment. The sequence came from a woman aged 60-75 years with urothelial cancer. The chain uses TRBV2 and TRBJ2-7; 11 bases match TRBD2. The CDR3 bases are TGTGCCAGCAGTCCTACTAGCGGGGGATCCGAGCAGTACTTC. Protein sequence: CASSPTSGGSEQYF. Based on the CDR3 plus reference TRBV2 and TRBJ2-7, the full variable domain is EPEVTQTPSHQVTQMGQEVILRCVPISNHLYFYWYRQILGQKVEFLVSFYNNEISEKSEIFDDQFSVERPDGSNFTLKIRSTKLEDSAMYFCASSPTSGGSEQYFGPGTRLTVT.